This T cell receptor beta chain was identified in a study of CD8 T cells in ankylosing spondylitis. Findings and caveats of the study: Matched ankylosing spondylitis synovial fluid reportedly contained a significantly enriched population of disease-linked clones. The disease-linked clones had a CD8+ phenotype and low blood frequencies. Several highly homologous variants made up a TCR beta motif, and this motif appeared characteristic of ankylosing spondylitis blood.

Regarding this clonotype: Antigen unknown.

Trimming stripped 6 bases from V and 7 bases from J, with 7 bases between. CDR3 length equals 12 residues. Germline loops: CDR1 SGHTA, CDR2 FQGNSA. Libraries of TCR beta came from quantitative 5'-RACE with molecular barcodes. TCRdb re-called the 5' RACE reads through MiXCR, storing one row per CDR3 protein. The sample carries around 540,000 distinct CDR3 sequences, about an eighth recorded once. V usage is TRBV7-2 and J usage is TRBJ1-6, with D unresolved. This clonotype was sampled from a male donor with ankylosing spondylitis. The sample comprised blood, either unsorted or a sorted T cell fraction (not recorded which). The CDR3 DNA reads TGTGCCAGCAGACGCCTAAATTCACCCCTCCACTTT. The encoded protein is CASRRLNSPLHF.